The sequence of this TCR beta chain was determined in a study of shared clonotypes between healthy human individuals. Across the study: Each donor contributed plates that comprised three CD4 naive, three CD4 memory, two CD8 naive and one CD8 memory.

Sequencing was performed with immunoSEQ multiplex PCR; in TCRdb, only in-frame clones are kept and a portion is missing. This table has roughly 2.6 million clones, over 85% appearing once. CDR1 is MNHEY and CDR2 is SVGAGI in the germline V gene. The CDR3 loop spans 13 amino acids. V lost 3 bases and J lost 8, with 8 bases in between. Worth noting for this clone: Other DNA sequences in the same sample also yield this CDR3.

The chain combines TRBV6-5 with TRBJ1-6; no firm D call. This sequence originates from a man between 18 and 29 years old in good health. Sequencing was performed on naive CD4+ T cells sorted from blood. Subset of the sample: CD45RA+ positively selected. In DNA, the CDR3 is TGTGCCAGCAGTTATTGGAGGGATTCACCCCTCCACTTT. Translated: CASSYWRDSPLHF.